This T cell receptor (beta chain) was captured in a study of shared clonotypes between healthy human individuals. The V gene's germline CDR1 is SGHAT and CDR2 FQNNGV. Trimming took off 5 bases at V and 0 bases at J, with 17 bases between the two ends. The CDR3 extends over 16 amino acids. A word on this clone: The antigen remains unidentified.

Study findings and constraints: Among donors, sharing of clonotypes was expected to be affected by sequencing depth.

Data came from immunoSEQ multiplex PCR; TCRdb stores just in-frame clones and leaves some out. This sample has approximately 440,000 clones, with around 77% found just once. Specimen: PBMCs. This clonotype was sampled from a woman aged 40 to 50 in good health. Some clones in this sample may be carry-over from other donors' samples. This chain connects TRBV11-2 to TRBJ2-7; D is possibly TRBD1 (6 bases). In DNA form, the CDR3 reads TGTGCCAGCAGCCCTGAGGACAGATCGGGCTCCTACGAGCAGTACTTC. This sequence encodes CASSPEDRSGSYEQYF.